What follows are 9 T cell receptor beta chains derived from one specimen sequenced in a study of neurological immune-mediated disorders. TCRdb re-derived calls from the 5' RACE reads in MiXCR, one entry per CDR3 protein. This table holds 50,000 or so distinct CDR3 sequences, 16% found once. The sequenced sample consisted of PBMCs. Source of these receptors: a man aged 55 to 69 in good health.

This clonotype occurred many times. The V call is TRBV12-5, the J call TRBJ1-1; D uncertain. Trimming shortened V by 8 bases and J by 10 bases, and 23 bases separated the two germline ends. Germline values: CDR1 LGHNT, CDR2 FRNRAP. The CDR3 runs to 14 residues. The CDR3 loop reads CASSTAPFVGLAFF. The DNA of the CDR3 is TGTGCTAGTTCCACCGCTCCTTTCGTAGGTTTAGCTTTCTTT.

This clonotype was observed a handful of times. The rearrangement uses TRBV3-1 and TRBJ2-7; either TRBD1 or TRBD2 may fit D (5 bases each). Per germline, CDR1 LGHDT and CDR2 YNNKEL (reference sequence). CDR3 size: 12 residues. V was pared by 4 bases and J by 2 bases, with 6 bases between. In DNA form, the CDR3 reads TGTGCCAGCAGCCTGGGGGCCTACGAGCAGTACTTC. Encoded protein: CASSLGAYEQYF.

About this clonotype: A much larger clone is a single base away; this may be a read error. This is likely a read error, given that the CDR3 carries no conserved phenylalanine or tryptophan at its end. The chain has TRBV5-1 and TRBJ2-4; the match to TRBD2 covers 8 bases. V trimming: 2 bases; J trimming: 6 bases; junction bases outside the gene matches: 16. The CDR3 spans 18 residues. Germline CDR1 is SGHRS and CDR2 is YFSETQ. In DNA form, the CDR3 reads TGCGCCAGCAGCTTCGTACCGGGAGGGCCGGAAGGGTTAAACATTCAGTACATC. Its protein is CASSFVPGGPEGLNIQYI.

On this clonotype: One junction end does not reproduce the germline sequence, and a read error may be involved. The chain links TRBV20-1 to TRBJ2-7; D gene ambiguous. The length of the CDR3 is 12 residues. Germline assignment: CDR1 DFQATT and CDR2 SNEGSKA (reference sequence). The CDR3 bases are TGCAGTGCCAAGGGATTCACCTACGAGCAGTACTTT. Amino acid sequence: CSAKGFTYEQYF.

This clonotype was counted at least ten times. The chain has TRBV6-5 and TRBJ1-1, with TRBD1 matching over 7 bases. This CDR3 has 17 amino acids. Germline trimming cut 6 bases from V and 1 base from J; bases unmatched to any gene: 14. Germline lookup yields CDR1 MNHEY and CDR2 SVGAGI. This chain's CDR3 is CASRPFGGTEKNTEAFF. The CDR3 bases are TGTGCCAGCAGACCATTCGGGGGGACAGAGAAGAACACTGAAGCTTTCTTT.

This clonotype has at least ten counts. The rearrangement joins TRBV5-6 to TRBJ2-1; 14 nucleotides agree with TRBD2. This CDR3 contains 15 residues. Germline values: CDR1 SGHDT, CDR2 YYEEEE. V shed 4 bases and J 10 bases; nucleotides not matched to a gene: 7. This chain's CDR3 is CASSMKGLAGEEQFF. In DNA, the CDR3 is TGTGCCAGCAGCATGAAGGGACTAGCGGGAGAAGAGCAGTTCTTC.

This clonotype was recorded at least ten times. The gene calls are TRBV5-1 and TRBJ1-1; D might be TRBD1 (6 bases). Germline lookup yields CDR1 SGHRS and CDR2 YFSETQ. V gave up 0 bases and J gave up 6 bases, with 9 bases separating them. The CDR3 is 13 residues long. CDR3 DNA: TGCGCCAGCAGCTTGGCAGGGGTCCCTGAAGCTTTCTTT. Its translation: CASSLAGVPEAFF. Filled out from reference TRBV5-1 and TRBJ1-1, the complete variable domain reads KAGVTQTPRYLIKTRGQQVTLSCSPISGHRSVSWYQQTPGQGLQFLFEYFSETQRNKGNFPGRFSGRQFSNSRSEMNVSTLELGDSALYLCASSLAGVPEAFFGQGTRLTVV.

This clonotype was recorded at least ten times. The gene calls are TRBV4-1 and TRBJ2-7; 13 positions agree with TRBD2. V was clipped by 1 base and J by 0 bases; unmatched bases: 0. Germline assignment: CDR1 MGHRA and CDR2 YSYEKL. The CDR3 runs 16 residues. For the CDR3, the DNA is TGCGCCAGCAGCCAAGGACTAGCGGGAGGCTCCTACGAGCAGTACTTC. Translating gives CASSQGLAGGSYEQYF.

The sample holds many counts of this clonotype. The chain employs TRBV7-8 and TRBJ1-5; D remains ambiguous. Trimming left V 5 bases short and J 5 bases short, with 10 bases between. CDR1 and CDR2 (germline): SGHVS, FQNEAQ. CDR3 length: 13 amino acids. The DNA for the CDR3 is TGTGCCAGCAGCCCCACGGTAGATCAGCCCCAGCATTTT. Translation: CASSPTVDQPQHF. Full variable domain (outside the CDR3, taken from reference TRBV7-8 and TRBJ1-5): GAGVSQSPRYKVAKRGQDVALRCDPISGHVSLFWYQQALGQGPEFLTYFQNEAQLDKSGLPSDRFFAERPEGSVSTLKIQRTQQEDSAVYLCASSPTVDQPQHFGDGTRLSIL.